This T cell receptor (beta chain) was observed in a study of blood T cell repertoires in COVID-19 (dated by TCRdb to about 2020). Notes on the research overall: The collaborator samples originated in the United States, Italy and Spain and spanned the acute and convalescent phases of COVID-19. The material from the prospective study consisted of cDNA or gDNA derived from T cells, B-cell-depleted T cells, or PBMCs. Subjects who had been exposed to COVID-19, were actively infected with it, or had recovered from it provided the deeply sampled blood TCRbeta repertoires that made up the dataset. The repertoires were made available in a free public database intended to serve as a resource for research on the immune response to SARS-CoV-2. The samples were drawn from two sources: the first 160 participants of the ongoing ImmuneRACE study, and 1,200 or so subjects contributed by 6 global collaborators. Sample metadata almost always included a de-identified subject ID, COVID-19 status, age in years and sex. Where available, HLA class I and class II types were taken from metadata supplied by the sample provider and were not determined by assay-based typing.

Collaborating institutions collected whole blood in K2EDTA tubes following their own protocols. For TCRbeta analysis, collaborators shipped samples in one of three forms: frozen whole blood, isolated PBMCs, or DNA extracted from either of those sample types. The immunoSEQ Assay, a bias-controlled multiplex PCR, was used to amplify TCRbeta CDR3 regions from genomic DNA. From the authors' description of their analysis: Nucleated cell counts per sample were estimated from amplification of reference gene primers within the assay. To quantify the absolute abundance of each unique TCRbeta CDR3 rearrangement, sequence reads were collapsed and filtered. Productive Simpson clonality was computed per sample as the square root of Simpson's diversity index over productive rearrangements. What TCRdb holds here is the immuneACCESS table cut down to in-frame rearrangements. Part of the clones is not present; checked against another copy, under half of the missing clones reflect an unresolved V gene, and the others are unexplained. Clone size and V and J calls were adopted from that table, with D and trimming inferred from the DNA. The sample profile shows about 64,000 clones; around 84% of them were found once. The ten largest make up about 6% of the sample.

Overall results and qualifications from the work: Clinical and demographic metadata were provided uncurated, with the amount varying by source and participant.

Note on this clone: Its antigen remains undetermined. Base quality data are lacking; no much larger clone is found one base away.

The sample comprised peripheral blood. The origin of this receptor is a woman aged 60 to 75 with acute or convalescent COVID-19.

This receptor carries the CDR3 CASSLGKAPQSSYNEQFF. The sequenced DNA: TGTGCCAGCAGCCTTGGAAAAGCCCCACAGAGCTCCTACAATGAGCAGTTCTTC. Recombination connected TRBV7-9 to TRBJ2-1; the D gene is not confidently resolved. For CDR1 and CDR2, the germline V gene (reference sequence) lists SEHNR and FQNEAQ. Between the V and J ends, shortened by 5 bases and 0 bases respectively, the junction contains 20 bases. The CDR3 holds 18 amino acids from the cysteine to the phenylalanine. This entry keeps only the CDR3 DNA: 54 bases, framed from base 1. Full variable domain (CDR3 extended with the reference TRBV7-9 and TRBJ2-1 proteins): DTGVSQNPRHKITKRGQNVTFRCDPISEHNRLYWYRQTLGQGPEFLTYFQNEAQLEKSRLLSDRFSAERPKGSFSTLEIQRTEQGDSAMYLCASSLGKAPQSSYNEQFFGPGTRLTVL.